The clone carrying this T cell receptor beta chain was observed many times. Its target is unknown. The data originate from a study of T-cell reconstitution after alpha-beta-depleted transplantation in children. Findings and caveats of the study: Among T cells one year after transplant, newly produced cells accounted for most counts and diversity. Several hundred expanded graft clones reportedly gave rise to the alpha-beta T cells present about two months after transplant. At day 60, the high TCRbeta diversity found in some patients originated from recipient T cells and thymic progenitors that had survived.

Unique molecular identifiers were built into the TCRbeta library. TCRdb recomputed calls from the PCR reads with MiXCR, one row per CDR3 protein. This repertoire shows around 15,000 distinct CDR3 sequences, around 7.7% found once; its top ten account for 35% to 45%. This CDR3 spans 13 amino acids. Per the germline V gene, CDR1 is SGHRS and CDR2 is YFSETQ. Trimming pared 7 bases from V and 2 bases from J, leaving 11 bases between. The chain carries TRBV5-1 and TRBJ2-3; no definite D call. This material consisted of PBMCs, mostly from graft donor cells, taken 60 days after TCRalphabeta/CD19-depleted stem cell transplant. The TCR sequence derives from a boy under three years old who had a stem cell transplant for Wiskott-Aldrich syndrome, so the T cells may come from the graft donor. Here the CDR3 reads CASFRADTDTQYF. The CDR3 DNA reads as TGCGCCAGCTTCCGGGCCGACACAGATACGCAGTATTTT.